A single sample gave rise to the 8 T cell receptor beta chains below, sequenced in a study of blood T cells in healthy people across ages. Together with a sample-barcoded 5' primer, a J-beta primer mix was included in a second PCR lasting 7 to 11 cycles. TCRdb called the 5' RACE reads again in MiXCR, with one record for every CDR3 protein. The sample holds about 670,000 distinct CDR3 sequences, around 43% seen once. The sample taken for sequencing was blood. These TCRs come from a man older than 75 in good health.

This clonotype was found a few times. The chain recombines TRBV4-1 with TRBJ1-1; D is ambiguous. Trimming left V 1 base short and J 0 bases short, with 3 bases between. Germline assignment: CDR1 MGHRA and CDR2 YSYEKL. This CDR3 is 13 amino acids long. Here the CDR3 reads CASSQGVNTEAFF. CDR3 DNA sequence: TGCGCCAGCAGCCAAGGAGTGAACACTGAAGCTTTCTTT.

V is TRBV5-6 and J is TRBJ2-3; TRBD2 agrees at 8 bases. The V and J ends lost 3 bases and 4 bases, in that order; junction bases with no gene match: 7. CDR1 SGHDT and CDR2 YYEEEE come from the germline V gene. The CDR3 consists of 15 residues. The CDR3 spells CASSYSGGWADTQYF. In DNA, the CDR3 is TGTGCCAGCAGCTACAGCGGGGGATGGGCAGATACGCAGTATTTT.

The chain is built from TRBV6-2 or TRBV6-3 and TRBJ2-7, with D perhaps matching TRBD2 (7 bases). Per the germline V gene, CDR1 is MNHEY and CDR2 is SVGEGT. Deletions cut 7 bases from V and 3 bases from J, with 13 bases between. The CDR3 has 13 residues. The CDR3 loop is CASKGEGLYEQYF. DNA for the CDR3: TGTGCCAGCAAGGGGGAGGGCCTCTACGAGCAGTACTTC.

The chain is built from TRBV6-2 or TRBV6-3 and TRBJ2-7; D is possibly TRBD1 or TRBD2 (5 bases each). V was pared by 6 bases and J by 2 bases, with 17 bases between. In germline, CDR1 is MNHEY, CDR2 SVGEGT. CDR3 length equals 15 residues. The CDR3 sequence is CASRGVRDGAYEQYF. The CDR3, as DNA: TGTGCCAGCAGAGGCGTTCGGGACGGAGCCTACGAGCAGTACTTC.

There are many counts of this clonotype. This chain uses TRBV4-2 with TRBJ2-3; D is perhaps TRBD2 (6 bases). The CDR3 is 14 amino acids. The germline V and J ends were trimmed by 1 base and 3 bases, with 8 bases remaining between them. Germline values: CDR1 LGHNA, CDR2 YNFKEQ. This CDR3 is CASSQGEVTDTQYF. CDR3 coding DNA: TGTGCCAGCAGCCAAGGGGAGGTTACAGATACGCAGTATTTT.

This clonotype was seen ten or more times. As DNA, the CDR3 is TGCGCCAGCAGCCAAGATAGGGGGGTAGAGACCCAGTACTTC. It is translated as CASSQDRGVETQYF. This chain links TRBV4-3 with TRBJ2-5, with D perhaps TRBD1 or TRBD2 (6 bases each). The CDR3 has 14 amino acids. Germline V gene sequence: CDR1 LGHNA, CDR2 YSLEER. Trimming shortened V by 0 bases and J by 4 bases, and 9 bases separated the two germline ends.

This clonotype was detected only a few times. CDR3 sequence (DNA): TGCGCCAGCAGCCAGGCCCCGGGACAGGGTCACGAGCAGTACTTC. Amino acid sequence: CASSQAPGQGHEQYF. The chain combines TRBV4-3 with TRBJ2-7, with 9 bases aligning to TRBD1. From germline, CDR1 is LGHNA and CDR2 YSLEER. With 3 bases clipped from V and 5 bases from J, the junction kept 8 bases outside the gene matches. The CDR3 totals 15 residues.

Worth noting for this clonotype: At one end the junction does not follow the germline gene, possibly because of a read error. The gene calls are TRBV3-1 and TRBJ1-2; no reliable D call. The germline CDR1 and CDR2 sequences are LGHDT and YNNKEL (reference sequence). The CDR3 loop spans 15 amino acids. This CDR3 reads CTSSPFTARGDGYTF. CDR3 nucleotides: TGTACCAGCAGCCCCTTTACGGCCAGAGGCGATGGCTACACCTTC.